This T cell receptor (beta chain) was sequenced in a study of T cells in Graves' hyperthyroidism and ophthalmopathy. Study details: Sampling of peripheral blood happened at initial diagnosis, prior to any treatment.

RNA transcripts provided the source from which TCR beta CDR3 regions were amplified. Primed by the HTBI set, a first-round RT-PCR was run on the TCR CDR3. TCRdb used MiXCR to reprocess the multiplex PCR reads, holding one entry per CDR3 protein. In the table there are about 600,000 distinct CDR3 sequences, roughly 15% of which are singletons. This clonotype was found many times. The length of the CDR3 is 15 residues. V lost 6 bases to trimming and J lost 7 bases; unmatched junction nucleotides: 12. Sequenced input: blood. The sequence came from a woman aged 40-49 years with Graves' ophthalmopathy. The rearrangement joins TRBV12-3 or TRBV12-4 to TRBJ2-1; 7 bases agree with TRBD2. CDR3 sequence (DNA): TGTGCCAGCAGACCGACTAGCTGGGGTTGGAATGAGCAGTTCTTC. Amino acid sequence: CASRPTSWGWNEQFF.